This T cell receptor beta chain is from a study of cytomegalovirus exposure and HLA in healthy donors. Study-wide results and limits: Most TCR beta V segments were productive about 90% or about 30% of the time in an earlier analysis.

V gave up 8 bases and J gave up 7 bases, with 14 bases separating them. Looked up from germline, CDR1 is SNHLY and CDR2 is FYNNEI. This CDR3 has 12 amino acids. In the PCR, 60 Vbeta and 13 Jbeta primers were used. Method: immunoSEQ multiplex PCR; TCRdb's copy keeps in-frame clones and lacks some. This sample carries 140,000 to 150,000 clones, roughly 82% of them seen once, and the ten largest clones take about 6.5%. Details on this clone: Its cognate antigen is unknown.

The sample was PBMCs. The clonotype originates from a man aged 25 to 45 in good health and CMV-seronegative. The chain couples TRBV2 to TRBJ1-2; D not resolved. CDR3 sequence (DNA): TGTGCCAGCGGAGGGCAAGCTATTGGCTACACCTTC. It encodes CASGGQAIGYTF.